This T cell receptor beta chain was found in a study of Tregs in tolerant kidney transplant recipients. Study results and caveats: Donor-specific Treg expansion exceeded global Treg expansion in tolerant patients, suggesting antigen drive.

The CDR3 totals 22 residues. V shed 3 bases and J shed 6 bases, with 36 bases lying between them. Germline lookup yields CDR1 MDHEN and CDR2 SYDVKM. Generated by immunoSEQ multiplex PCR, the TCRdb table keeps only in-frame clones and is missing some. The sample has over 50,000 clones; approximately 83% are singletons. Regulatory T cells were sorted from thawed PBMCs rested overnight at 37°C with around 200 IU/ml IL-2. In the case of this clone: Its antigen is still unknown.

The TCR sequence derives from a human donor who received a combined kidney and bone marrow transplant. The input for sequencing was Tregs from blood, taken before the transplant. V usage is TRBV28 and J usage is TRBJ2-4, with a weak D call TRBD1 (7 bases). In DNA form, the CDR3 reads TGTGCCAGCAGTTTTCCCCCGCGAGCAGAGGGAGGACAGGCACTAGCATCAAACATTCAGTACTTC. Protein product: CASSFPPRAEGGQALASNIQYF.